This record covers a single T cell receptor beta chain. These data are taken from a study of blood T cell repertoires in COVID-19. Assay: immunoSEQ multiplex PCR; the TCRdb copy retains only in-frame clones and omits some. The sample carries about 180,000 clones, about 84% recorded once. The V gene's germline CDR1 is SGHVS and CDR2 FQNEAQ. The CDR3 contains 17 residues. V dropped 5 bases and J dropped 4 bases, with 23 bases sitting between them. This receptor was obtained from a person between 65 and 79 years old with COVID-19, enrolled during active disease. Sequencing was carried out using peripheral blood. The chain couples TRBV7-8 to TRBJ1-1, with no clear D. In nucleotides, the CDR3 is TGTGCCAGCAGCCGAGCTCGACGCGGGCGTGGCGGCACTGAAGCTTTCTTT. It specifies CASSRARRGRGGTEAFF.